The rows below give T cell receptor beta chains drawn from one sample of a study of blood T cells in healthy people across ages. TCRdb redid the calling of the 5' RACE reads with MiXCR, one entry per CDR3 protein. The sample records 700,000 to 900,000 distinct CDR3 sequences, 40% to 65% being singletons. Sequencing input: blood. Receptors originate from a man aged 80 or over in good health. Both conserved end residues are part of each CDR3. D genes are given only for firm matches. The size field is filled for only some rows; it gives once, few, many or a size class.

-	TRBV11-1	TRBJ2-6	14	-	TGTGCCAGCAGCTGGGGCTCTGGGGCCAACGTCCTGACTTTC	CASSWGSGANVLTF
-	TRBV29-1	TRBJ1-5	12	-	TGCAGCGCCGGGTGGGGAAATCAGCCCCAGCATTTT	CSAGWGNQPQHF
-	TRBV2	TRBJ2-7	14	-	TGTGCCAGCAGTGGGCCGGGAGTTAGTTACGAGCAGTACTTC	CASSGPGVSYEQYF
-	TRBV27	TRBJ1-2	14	-	TGTGCCAGCAGTCCCAGGGTTTTGAACTATGGCTACACCTTC	CASSPRVLNYGYTF
TRBD2	TRBV20-1	TRBJ2-3	16	-	TGCAGTGCCCGCCGAATACTAGCGGGAGTGACAGATACGCAGTATTTT	CSARRILAGVTDTQYF
TRBD2	TRBV9	TRBJ2-3	13	-	TGTGCCAGCAGAGTAGCGGGAGTAGGATACGCGTATTTT	CASRVAGVGYAYF
-	TRBV28	TRBJ2-3	17	-	TGTGCCAGCAGTCCAAGCTTAGCGAGCTCCTACACAGATACGCAGTATTTT	CASSPSLASSYTDTQYF
-	TRBV12-3/TRBV12-4	TRBJ2-5	13	few	TGTGCCAGCAGTGTACGGAGACAAGAGACCCAGTACTTC	CASSVRRQETQYF
-	TRBV9	TRBJ2-7	12	-	TGTGCCAGCAGCGGCTCGACGGGCGGTCTGTACTTC	CASSGSTGGLYF
-	TRBV4-1	TRBJ2-3	12	many	TGCGCCAGCAGCCAAGACTACAGAGACGCGTATTTT	CASSQDYRDAYF
TRBD2	TRBV20-1	TRBJ2-7	14	-	TGCAGTGCTAGACTTTGGACTAGTCTCGACGAGCAGTACTTC	CSARLWTSLDEQYF
-	TRBV5-1	TRBJ2-7	11	-	TGCGCCAGCGCCCTAAGCAATGAGCAGTACTTC	CASALSNEQYF
-	TRBV15	TRBJ2-7	13	-	TGTGCCACCAGCAGAAGGACATTCGACGAGCAGTACTTC	CATSRRTFDEQYF
-	TRBV9	TRBJ2-3	14	many	TGTGCCAGCAGCGTAGAGCAGCGTACAGATACGCAGTATTTT	CASSVEQRTDTQYF
-	TRBV7-3	TRBJ2-5	13	-	TGTGCCAGCAGCTTAGTCAGGGAAAGGACCCAGTACTTC	CASSLVRERTQYF
-	TRBV3-1	TRBJ2-7	13	-	TGTGCCAGCAGCCAAGATCGGCTAGCCGGGCAGTACTTC	CASSQDRLAGQYF
TRBD1	TRBV15	TRBJ2-7	16	once	TGTGCCACCAGCCCCCGTGGGACAGAGAACTCCTACGAGCAGTACTTC	CATSPRGTENSYEQYF
-	TRBV15	TRBJ2-7	16	-	TGTGCCACCAGCAGAGATAGGAGGGCGCTGGCGTACGAGCAGTACTTC	CATSRDRRALAYEQYF